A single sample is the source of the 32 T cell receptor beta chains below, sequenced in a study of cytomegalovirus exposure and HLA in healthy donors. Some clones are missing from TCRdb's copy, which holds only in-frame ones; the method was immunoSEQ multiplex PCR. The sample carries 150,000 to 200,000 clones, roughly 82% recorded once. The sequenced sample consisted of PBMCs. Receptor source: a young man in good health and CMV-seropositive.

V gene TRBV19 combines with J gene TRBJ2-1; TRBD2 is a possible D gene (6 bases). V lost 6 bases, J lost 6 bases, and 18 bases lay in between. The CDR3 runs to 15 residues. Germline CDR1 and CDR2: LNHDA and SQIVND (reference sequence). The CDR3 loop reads CASSAGTNWRNEQFF. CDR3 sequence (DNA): TGTGCCAGTAGCGCGGGGACGAACTGGCGCAATGAGCAGTTCTTC.

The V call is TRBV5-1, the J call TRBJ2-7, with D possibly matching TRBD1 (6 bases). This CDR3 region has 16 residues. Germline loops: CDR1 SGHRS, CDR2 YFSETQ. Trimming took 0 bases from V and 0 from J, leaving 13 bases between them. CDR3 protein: CASSLADRRLSYEQYF. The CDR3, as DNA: TGCGCCAGCAGCTTGGCCGACAGGAGACTCTCCTACGAGCAGTACTTC.

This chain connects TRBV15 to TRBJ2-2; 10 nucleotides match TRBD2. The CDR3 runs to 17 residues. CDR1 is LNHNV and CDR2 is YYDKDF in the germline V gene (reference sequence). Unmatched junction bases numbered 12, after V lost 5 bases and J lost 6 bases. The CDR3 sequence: CATSLGLAGVWPGELFF. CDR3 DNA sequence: TGTGCCACCAGCCTCGGGCTAGCGGGAGTCTGGCCCGGGGAGCTGTTTTTT. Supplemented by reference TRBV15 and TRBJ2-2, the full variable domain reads DAMVIQNPRYQVTQFGKPVTLSCSQTLNHNVMYWYQQKSSQAPKLLFHYYDKDFNNEADTPDNFQSRRPNTSFCFLDIRSPGLGDTAMYLCATSLGLAGVWPGELFFGEGSRLTVL.

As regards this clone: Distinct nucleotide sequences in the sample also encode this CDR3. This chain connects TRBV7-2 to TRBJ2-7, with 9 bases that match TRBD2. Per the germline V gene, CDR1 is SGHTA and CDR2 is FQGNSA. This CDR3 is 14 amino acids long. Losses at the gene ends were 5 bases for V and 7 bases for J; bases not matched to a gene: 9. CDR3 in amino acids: CASSLLAGAGEQYF. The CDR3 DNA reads TGTGCCAGCAGCCTTTTAGCGGGAGCGGGGGAGCAGTACTTC.

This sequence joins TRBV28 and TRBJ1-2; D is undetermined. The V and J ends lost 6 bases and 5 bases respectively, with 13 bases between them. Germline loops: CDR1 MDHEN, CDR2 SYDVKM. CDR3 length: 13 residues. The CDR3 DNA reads TGTGCCAGCAGCCTGATCATTCGGTATGGCTACACCTTC. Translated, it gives CASSLIIRYGYTF.

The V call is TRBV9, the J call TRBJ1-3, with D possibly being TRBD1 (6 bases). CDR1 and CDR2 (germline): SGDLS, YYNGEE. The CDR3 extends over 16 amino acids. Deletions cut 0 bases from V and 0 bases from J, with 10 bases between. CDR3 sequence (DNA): TGTGCCAGCAGCGTAGCCGACAGGAGCTCTGGAAACACCATATATTTT. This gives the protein CASSVADRSSGNTIYF.

In DNA, the CDR3 is TGCGCCAGCAGCGGACAGCAAGAGACCCAGTACTTC. Amino acids: CASSGQQETQYF. V usage is TRBV5-1 and J usage is TRBJ2-5; D perhaps matches TRBD1 (6 bases). V shed 4 bases and J shed 2 bases, with 6 bases lying between them. Germline-derived CDR1 and CDR2 are SGHRS and YFSETQ. The CDR3 extends over 12 amino acids.

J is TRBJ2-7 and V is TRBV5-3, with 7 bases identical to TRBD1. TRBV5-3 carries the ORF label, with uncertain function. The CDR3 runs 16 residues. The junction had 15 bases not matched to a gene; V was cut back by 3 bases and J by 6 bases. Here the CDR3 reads CARSWDRGLILPEQYF. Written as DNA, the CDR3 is TGTGCCAGAAGCTGGGACAGAGGGCTTATCCTTCCCGAGCAGTACTTC.

DNA of the CDR3: TGTGCCAGAAGCGGGGGCCCGAACGGGAACATTCAGTACTTC. This sequence encodes CARSGGPNGNIQYF. The chain has TRBV5-3 and TRBJ2-4; tentative D call: TRBD1 (6 bases). TRBV5-3 is filed as an ORF, its function uncertain. The CDR3 spans 14 residues. Between the trimmed V and J ends, which lost 4 bases and 7 bases, there was a span of 15 bases.

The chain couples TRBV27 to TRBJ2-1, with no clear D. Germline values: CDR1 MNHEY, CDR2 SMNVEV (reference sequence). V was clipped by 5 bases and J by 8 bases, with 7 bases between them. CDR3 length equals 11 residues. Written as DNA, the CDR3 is TGTGCCAGCAGTCGAGGTTATGAGCAGTTCTTC. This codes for CASSRGYEQFF.

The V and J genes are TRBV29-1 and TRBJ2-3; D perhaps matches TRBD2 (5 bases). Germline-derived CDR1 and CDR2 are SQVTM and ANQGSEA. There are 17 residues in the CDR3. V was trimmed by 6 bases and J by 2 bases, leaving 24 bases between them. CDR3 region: CSVYYISSRSLTDTQYF. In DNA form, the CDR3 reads TGCAGCGTCTATTACATCTCTAGCAGGAGTCTCACAGATACGCAGTATTTT.

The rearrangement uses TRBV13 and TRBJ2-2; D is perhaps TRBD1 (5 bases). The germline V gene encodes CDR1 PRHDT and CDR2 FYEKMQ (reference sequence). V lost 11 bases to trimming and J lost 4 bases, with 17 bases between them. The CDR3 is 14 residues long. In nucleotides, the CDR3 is TGTGCCGGGTCTAGGGGTTCACGCACCGGGGAGCTGTTTTTT. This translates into CAGSRGSRTGELFF.

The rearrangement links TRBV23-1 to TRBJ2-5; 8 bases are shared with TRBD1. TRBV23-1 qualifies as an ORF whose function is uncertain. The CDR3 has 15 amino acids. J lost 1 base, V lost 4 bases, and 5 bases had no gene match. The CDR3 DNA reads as TGCGCCAGCAGTCGATTCGGACAGGGCCAAGAGACCCAGTACTTC. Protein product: CASSRFGQGQETQYF.

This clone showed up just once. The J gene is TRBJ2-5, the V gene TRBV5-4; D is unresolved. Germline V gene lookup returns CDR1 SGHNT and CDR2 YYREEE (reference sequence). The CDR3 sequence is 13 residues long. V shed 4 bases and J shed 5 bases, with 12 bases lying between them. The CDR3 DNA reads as TGTGCCAGCAGCGCCATACCCCGGGAGACCCAGTACTTC. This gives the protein CASSAIPRETQYF. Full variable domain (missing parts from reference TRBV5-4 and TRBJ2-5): ETGVTQSPTHLIKTRGQQVTLRCSSQSGHNTVSWYQQALGQGPQFIFQYYREEENGRGNFPPRFSGLQFPNYSSELNVNALELDDSALYLCASSAIPRETQYFGPGTRLLVL.

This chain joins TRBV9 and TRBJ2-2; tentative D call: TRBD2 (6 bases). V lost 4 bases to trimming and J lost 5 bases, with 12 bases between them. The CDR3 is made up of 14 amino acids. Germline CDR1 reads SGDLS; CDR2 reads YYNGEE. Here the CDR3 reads CASSIARGTGELFF. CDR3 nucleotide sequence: TGTGCCAGCAGCATAGCCCGGGGGACCGGGGAGCTGTTTTTT.

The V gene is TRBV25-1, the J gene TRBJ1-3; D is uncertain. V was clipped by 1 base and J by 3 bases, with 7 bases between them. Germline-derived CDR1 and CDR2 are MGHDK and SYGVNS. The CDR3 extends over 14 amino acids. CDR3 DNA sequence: TGTGCCAGCAGTGAATGGGAGGGTGGAAACACCATATATTTT. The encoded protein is CASSEWEGGNTIYF.

Written as DNA, the CDR3 is TGTGCCAGCAGCTTAGTAGGCAGGAGGGGCTACACCTTC. It translates to CASSLVGRRGYTF. This chain links TRBV7-9 with TRBJ1-2; no clear D. The CDR3 spans 13 residues. The V end was cut by 1 base, the J end by 8 bases, with 11 bases between. CDR1 is SEHNR and CDR2 is FQNEAQ in the germline V gene (reference sequence).

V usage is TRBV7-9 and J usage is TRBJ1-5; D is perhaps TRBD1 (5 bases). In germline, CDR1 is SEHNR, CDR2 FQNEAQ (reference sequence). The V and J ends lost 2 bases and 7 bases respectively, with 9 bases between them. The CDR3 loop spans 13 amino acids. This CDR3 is CASSLTGFQPQHF. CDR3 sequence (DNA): TGTGCCAGCAGCTTAACAGGATTCCAGCCCCAGCATTTT.

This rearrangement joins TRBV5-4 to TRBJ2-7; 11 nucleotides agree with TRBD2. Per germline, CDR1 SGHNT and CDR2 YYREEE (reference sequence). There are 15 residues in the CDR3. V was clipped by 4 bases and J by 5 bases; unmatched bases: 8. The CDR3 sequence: CASSPTSGSFNEQYF. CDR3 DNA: TGTGCCAGCAGCCCAACTAGCGGGAGCTTCAACGAGCAGTACTTC.

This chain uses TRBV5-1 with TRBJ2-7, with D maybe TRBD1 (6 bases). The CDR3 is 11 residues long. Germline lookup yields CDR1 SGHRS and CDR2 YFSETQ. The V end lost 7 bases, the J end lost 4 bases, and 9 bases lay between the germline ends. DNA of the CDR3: TGCGCCAGCGCGCAGGGGTACGAGCAGTACTTC. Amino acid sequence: CASAQGYEQYF.

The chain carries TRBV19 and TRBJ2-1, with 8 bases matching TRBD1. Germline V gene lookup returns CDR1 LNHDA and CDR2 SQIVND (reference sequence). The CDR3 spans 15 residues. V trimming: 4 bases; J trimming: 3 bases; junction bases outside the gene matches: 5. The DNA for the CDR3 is TGTGCCAGTAGTAGGCCCGACAGGGGCTACAATGAGCAGTTCTTC. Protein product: CASSRPDRGYNEQFF.

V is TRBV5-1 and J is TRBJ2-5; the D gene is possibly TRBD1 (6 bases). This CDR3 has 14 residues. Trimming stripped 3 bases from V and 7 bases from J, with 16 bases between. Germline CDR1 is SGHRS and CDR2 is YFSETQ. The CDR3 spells CASSSTAGEPTQYF. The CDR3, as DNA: TGCGCCAGCAGCTCTACGGCAGGGGAGCCGACCCAGTACTTC.

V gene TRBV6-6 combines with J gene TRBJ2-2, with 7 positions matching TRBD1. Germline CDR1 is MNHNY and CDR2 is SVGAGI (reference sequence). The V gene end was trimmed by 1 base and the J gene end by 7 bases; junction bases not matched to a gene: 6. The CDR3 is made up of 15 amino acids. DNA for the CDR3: TGTGCCAGCAGTTACTACAGGGGCGCGGGCGGGGAGCTGTTTTTT. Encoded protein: CASSYYRGAGGELFF.

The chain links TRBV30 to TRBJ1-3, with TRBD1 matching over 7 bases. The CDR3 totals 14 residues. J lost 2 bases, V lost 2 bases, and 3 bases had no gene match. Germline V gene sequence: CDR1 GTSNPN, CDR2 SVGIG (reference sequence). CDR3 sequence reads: CAWSQGGTGNTIYF. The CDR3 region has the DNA TGTGCCTGGAGTCAGGGGGGAACTGGAAACACCATATATTTT.

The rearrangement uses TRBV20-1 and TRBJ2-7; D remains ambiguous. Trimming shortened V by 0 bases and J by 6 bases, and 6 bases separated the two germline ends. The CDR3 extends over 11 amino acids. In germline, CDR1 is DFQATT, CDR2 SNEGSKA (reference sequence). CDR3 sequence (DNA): TGCAGTGCTAGAGAGGTGAGCGAGCAGTACTTC. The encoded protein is CSAREVSEQYF.

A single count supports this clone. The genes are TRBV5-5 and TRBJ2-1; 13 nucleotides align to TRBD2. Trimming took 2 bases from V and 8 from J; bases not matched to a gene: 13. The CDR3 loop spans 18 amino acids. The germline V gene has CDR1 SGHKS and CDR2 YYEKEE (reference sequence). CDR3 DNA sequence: TGTGCCAGCAGCTTCCAAGTTCTTGGACTAGCGGGAGATGATGAGCAGTTCTTC. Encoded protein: CASSFQVLGLAGDDEQFF.

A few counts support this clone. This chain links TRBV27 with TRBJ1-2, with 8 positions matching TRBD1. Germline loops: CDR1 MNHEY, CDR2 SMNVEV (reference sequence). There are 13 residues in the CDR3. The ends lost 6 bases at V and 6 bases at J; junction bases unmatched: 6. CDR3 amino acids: CASSYQGADGYTF. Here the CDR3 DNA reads TGTGCCAGCAGCTACCAGGGGGCGGATGGCTACACCTTC.

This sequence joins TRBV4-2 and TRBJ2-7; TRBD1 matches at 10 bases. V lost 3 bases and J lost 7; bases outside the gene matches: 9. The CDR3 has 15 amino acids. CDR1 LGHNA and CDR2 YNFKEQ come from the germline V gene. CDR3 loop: CASSHDKGQGPEQYF. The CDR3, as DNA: TGTGCCAGCAGCCATGACAAGGGACAGGGGCCGGAGCAGTACTTC.

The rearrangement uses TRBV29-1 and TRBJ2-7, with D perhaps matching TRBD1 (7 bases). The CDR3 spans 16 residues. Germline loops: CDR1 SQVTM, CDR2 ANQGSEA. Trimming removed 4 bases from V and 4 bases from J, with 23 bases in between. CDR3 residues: CSVVGSEAGGLYEQYF. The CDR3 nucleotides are TGCAGCGTTGTCGGTAGTGAGGCAGGGGGGTTGTACGAGCAGTACTTC.

The CDR3 sequence: CASSPGTSRTQYF. The CDR3 DNA sequence: TGTGCCAGCAGCCCCGGGACTAGTAGGACGCAGTATTTT. The chain is built from TRBV11-2 and TRBJ2-3, with 8 nucleotides matching TRBD2. The germline gives CDR1 SGHAT, CDR2 FQNNGV. J gave up 9 bases and V 5 bases, and 7 bases lay outside the gene matches. The CDR3 totals 13 residues.

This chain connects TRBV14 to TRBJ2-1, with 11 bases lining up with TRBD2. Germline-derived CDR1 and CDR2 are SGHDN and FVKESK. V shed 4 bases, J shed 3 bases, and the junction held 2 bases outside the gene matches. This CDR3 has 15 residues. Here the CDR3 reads CASSLLAGDYNEQFF. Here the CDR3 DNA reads TGTGCCAGCAGCCTACTAGCGGGGGACTACAATGAGCAGTTCTTC.

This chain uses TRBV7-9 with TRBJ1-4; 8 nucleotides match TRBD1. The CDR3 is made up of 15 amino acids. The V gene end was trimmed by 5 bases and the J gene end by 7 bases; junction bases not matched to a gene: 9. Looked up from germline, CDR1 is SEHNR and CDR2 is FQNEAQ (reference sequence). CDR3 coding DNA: TGTGCCAGCAGCGACCGACAGGGGATGGGTGAAAAACTGTTTTTT. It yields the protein CASSDRQGMGEKLFF.